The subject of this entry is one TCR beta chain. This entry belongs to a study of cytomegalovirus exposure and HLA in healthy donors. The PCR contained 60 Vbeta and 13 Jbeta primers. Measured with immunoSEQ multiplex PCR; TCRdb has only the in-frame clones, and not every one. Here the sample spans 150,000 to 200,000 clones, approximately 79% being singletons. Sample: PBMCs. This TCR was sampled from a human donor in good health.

For the CDR3, the DNA is TGCAGCGTTGATTGGCAGTTCAATGAGCAGTTCTTC. It is translated as CSVDWQFNEQFF. The J gene is TRBJ2-1, the V gene TRBV29-1, with D unresolved. The CDR3 is 12 amino acids. V was shortened by 3 bases and J by 6 bases, with 9 bases between the two germline ends. From germline, CDR1 is SQVTM and CDR2 ANQGSEA.